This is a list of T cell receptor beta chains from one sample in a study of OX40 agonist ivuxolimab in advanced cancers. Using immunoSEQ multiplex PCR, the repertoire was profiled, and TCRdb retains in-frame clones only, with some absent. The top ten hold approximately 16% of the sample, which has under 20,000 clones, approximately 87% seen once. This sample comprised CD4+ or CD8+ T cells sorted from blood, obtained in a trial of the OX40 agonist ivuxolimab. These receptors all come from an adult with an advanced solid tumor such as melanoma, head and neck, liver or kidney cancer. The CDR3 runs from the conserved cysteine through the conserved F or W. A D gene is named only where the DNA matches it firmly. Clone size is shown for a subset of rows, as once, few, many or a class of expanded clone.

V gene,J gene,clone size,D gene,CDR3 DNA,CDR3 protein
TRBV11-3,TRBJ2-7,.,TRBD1,TGTGCCAGCAGCTCGGGGGACAGGACCTACGAGCAGTACTTC,CASSSGDRTYEQYF
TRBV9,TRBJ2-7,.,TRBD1,TGTGCCAGCAGCGTAGCGGCGAGCGGACAGGCCTACGAGCAGTACTTC,CASSVAASGQAYEQYF
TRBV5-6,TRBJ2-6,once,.,TGTGCCAGCAGTCCCTATACTCCCTCTGGGGCCAACGTCCTGACTTTC,CASSPYTPSGANVLTF
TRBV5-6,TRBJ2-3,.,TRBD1,TGTGCCAGCAGCTGGGACAGAAGCACAGATACGCAGTATTTT,CASSWDRSTDTQYF
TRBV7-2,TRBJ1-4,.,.,TGTGCCAGCAGCAGTTACTCTGGGAATGAAAAACTGTTTTTT,CASSSYSGNEKLFF
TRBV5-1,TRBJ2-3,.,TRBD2,TGCGCCAGCAGCGCGGGACTAGCGGGAGCTATAGATACGCAGTATTTT,CASSAGLAGAIDTQYF
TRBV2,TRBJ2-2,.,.,TGTGCCAGCAGTCTACACACCGGGGAGCTGTTTTTT,CASSLHTGELFF
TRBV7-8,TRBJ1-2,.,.,TGTGCCAGCAGCCCTGGTGCTAGTGGGCAAAACTATGGCTACACCTTC,CASSPGASGQNYGYTF
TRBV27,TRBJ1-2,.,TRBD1,TGTGCCAGCAGTATTACCGGGACAGGGAATCGTGGCTACACCTTC,CASSITGTGNRGYTF
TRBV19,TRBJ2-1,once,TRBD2,TGTGCCAGTAGTACCTTTTCTGGGGGAGCGGGGCCCGCATACAATGAGCAGTTCTTC,CASSTFSGGAGPAYNEQFF
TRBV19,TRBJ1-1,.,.,TGTGCCAGTAGCCGGTCAGGGAACACTGAAGCTTTCTTT,CASSRSGNTEAFF
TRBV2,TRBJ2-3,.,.,TGTGCCAGCAAAAACGGGGACACCGCCTCAGATACGCAGTATTTT,CASKNGDTASDTQYF
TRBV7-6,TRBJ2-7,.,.,TGTGCCAGCAGCTCCCTACCCCAGACAACCTACGAGCAGTACTTC,CASSSLPQTTYEQYF
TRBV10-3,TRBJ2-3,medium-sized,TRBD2,TGTGCCATCAGTGGACCCCCTAGCGGGACAGAGGATACGCAGTATTTT,CAISGPPSGTEDTQYF
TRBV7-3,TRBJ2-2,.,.,TGTGCCAGCAGCCCCGACAGTAACACCGGGGAGCTGTTTTTT,CASSPDSNTGELFF
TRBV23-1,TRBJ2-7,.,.,TGCGCCAGCAGTCAATCCTTGCAGGGATCCTACGAGCAGTACTTC,CASSQSLQGSYEQYF
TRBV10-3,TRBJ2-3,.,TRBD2,TGTGCCATCAGTGAAGGCCTAGCGGGAGGTACAGATACGCAGTATTTT,CAISEGLAGGTDTQYF
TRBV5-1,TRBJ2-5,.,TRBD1,TGCGCCAGCAGCAAGACAGGGGGCGTTAGTGCAGAGACCCAGTACTTC,CASSKTGGVSAETQYF
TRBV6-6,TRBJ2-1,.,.,TGTGCCAGCAGTTATTCTCTCGGGGCCAATGAGCAGTTCTTC,CASSYSLGANEQFF
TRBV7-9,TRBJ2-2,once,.,TGTGCCAGCAGCCCCCGGGAGTTAATTCTTGGGGAGCTGTTTTTT,CASSPRELILGELFF
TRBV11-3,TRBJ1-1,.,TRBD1,TGTGCCAGCAGCGACAGGGCTGAAGCTTTCTTT,CASSDRAEAFF
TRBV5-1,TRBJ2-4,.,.,TGCGCCAGCAGCTTAGGGGGTGCGAGTGAGGACATTCAGTACTTC,CASSLGGASEDIQYF